The next 22 T cell receptor beta chains were all read from a single sample in a study of blood T cell repertoires in COVID-19 (TCRdb year 2020). The library was prepared using the immunoSEQ multiplex PCR assay. In its TCRdb copy, this immuneACCESS table keeps in-frame sequences only and misses some clones. Where compared with another copy, unresolved V genes explain less than half of these, and the others have no known cause. This sample lists some 150,000 clones; roughly three quarters were detected once. The top ten clonotypes cover approximately 5.2% of the sample. The sample comprised peripheral blood. The receptor set was obtained from a woman aged 70 to 79 with COVID-19, enrolled during active disease.

The gene calls are TRBV6-5 and TRBJ2-3; the match to TRBD2 covers 10 bases. CDR1 and CDR2 from the germline V gene are MNHEY and SVGAGI. V was clipped by 6 bases and J by 3 bases; unmatched bases: 6. This CDR3 is 15 amino acids long. The CDR3 spells CASRQSGGGTDTQYF. CDR3 sequence (DNA): TGTGCCAGCAGACAAAGCGGGGGGGGGACAGATACGCAGTATTTT.

This chain connects TRBV11-2 to TRBJ1-3, with D maybe TRBD1 (6 bases). CDR1 and CDR2 (germline): SGHAT, FQNNGV. This CDR3 region has 18 residues. V shed 5 bases and J shed 0 bases, with 20 bases lying between them. DNA of the CDR3: TGTGCCAGCAGCCCTAGCCTGGACAGTCTTCCCTCTGGAAACACCATATATTTT. Translating it yields CASSPSLDSLPSGNTIYF.

The chain joins TRBV7-2 to TRBJ2-5, with D tentatively TRBD1 (6 bases). V dropped 3 bases and J dropped 9 bases, with 14 bases sitting between them. Germline assignment: CDR1 SGHTA and CDR2 FQGNSA. The CDR3 sequence is 13 residues long. The CDR3: CASSLGTNPPQYF. Written as DNA, the CDR3 is TGTGCCAGCAGCTTGGGGACAAACCCCCCCCAGTACTTC.

V is TRBV18 and J is TRBJ2-2; unclear D gene. This CDR3 contains 15 residues. V was trimmed by 3 bases and J by 7 bases, leaving 15 bases between them. Looked up from germline, CDR1 is KGHSH and CDR2 is LQKENI. The CDR3 region has the DNA TGTGCCAGCTCACCCCTAGTTTCGTTCGGCGGGGAGCTGTTTTTT. This translates into CASSPLVSFGGELFF.

This chain connects TRBV10-3 to TRBJ1-1, with 7 bases lining up with TRBD1. V dropped 11 bases and J dropped 1; count of bases not matched to a gene: 7. Germline V CDR1 and CDR2: ENHRY, SYGVKD. CDR3 size: 13 residues. Here the CDR3 reads CAARQGPNTEAFF. The CDR3 DNA is TGTGCCGCCCGACAGGGACCGAACACTGAAGCTTTCTTT.

This clone was observed a single time. CDR3 sequence (DNA): TGTGCCAGCAGCTTGGGAGGGCGGTTAAACTATGGCTACACCTTC. This translates into CASSLGGRLNYGYTF. This chain uses TRBV5-6 with TRBJ1-2; D remains unclear. This CDR3 is built from 15 residues. Germline V CDR1 and CDR2: SGHDT, YYEEEE. V gave up 0 bases and J gave up 2 bases, with 11 bases separating them.

The chain has TRBV28 and TRBJ1-1, with 10 nucleotides matching TRBD1. V was clipped by 5 bases and J by 2 bases; unmatched bases: 8. This CDR3 is built from 16 residues. Germline V gives CDR1 MDHEN, CDR2 SYDVKM. CDR3 sequence (DNA): TGTGCCAGCAGTGTCGAGACAGGGGGCGGAAACACTGAAGCTTTCTTT. Translated, it gives CASSVETGGGNTEAFF.

The CDR3, as DNA: TGTGCCAGCAGTTTTGGCGGGAATAATTCACCCCTCCACTTT. It yields the protein CASSFGGNNSPLHF. The genes are TRBV27 and TRBJ1-6; D is ambiguous. Germline V CDR1 and CDR2: MNHEY, SMNVEV (reference sequence). This CDR3 is built from 14 residues. Trimming cost V 3 bases and J 5 bases, with 8 bases left between them.

The chain links TRBV30 to TRBJ1-2, with D hard to call. Trimming left V 0 bases short and J 2 bases short, with 7 bases between. Per the germline V gene, CDR1 is GTSNPN and CDR2 is SVGIG (reference sequence). The CDR3 is made up of 13 amino acids. In nucleotides, the CDR3 is TGTGCCTGGAGTGTTGGTCAGAACTATGGCTACACCTTC. Amino acids: CAWSVGQNYGYTF.

V and J are TRBV7-9 and TRBJ1-3; D might be TRBD1 (5 bases). The CDR3 has 15 residues. CDR1 and CDR2 (germline): SEHNR, FQNEAQ (reference sequence). Trimming removed 2 bases at V and 4 bases at J, with 12 bases between. CDR3 protein: CASSLWGSEGNTIYF. The CDR3 region has the DNA TGTGCCAGCAGCTTATGGGGCAGTGAGGGAAACACCATATATTTT.

The rearrangement joins TRBV28 to TRBJ1-4, with D unresolved. CDR1 and CDR2 from the germline V gene are MDHEN and SYDVKM. The CDR3 is made up of 12 amino acids. V lost 2 bases and J 7 bases, leaving 5 bases between the germline ends. In nucleotides, the CDR3 is TGTGCCAGCAGTTTAGTCGGTGAAAAACTGTTTTTT. Translated, it gives CASSLVGEKLFF.

V is TRBV19 and J is TRBJ2-3, with 9 bases identical to TRBD1. Germline V gene lookup returns CDR1 LNHDA and CDR2 SQIVND (reference sequence). Losses at the gene ends were 7 bases for V and 1 base for J; bases not matched to a gene: 3. This CDR3 region has 14 residues. The CDR3 region is CASMRTGGTDTQYF. The DNA for the CDR3 is TGTGCCAGTATGAGGACAGGGGGCACAGATACGCAGTATTTT.

The chain combines TRBV7-8 with TRBJ2-5, with 14 bases lining up with TRBD2. The CDR3 is 17 amino acids. V lost 4 bases, J lost 5 bases, and 9 bases stayed unmatched. Per germline, CDR1 SGHVS and CDR2 FQNEAQ. This chain's CDR3 is CASSSSRLAGGRETQYF. The CDR3 DNA reads as TGTGCCAGCAGCTCCTCGAGACTAGCGGGGGGGCGGGAGACCCAGTACTTC. Filled out from reference TRBV7-8 and TRBJ2-5, the complete variable domain reads GAGVSQSPRYKVAKRGQDVALRCDPISGHVSLFWYQQALGQGPEFLTYFQNEAQLDKSGLPSDRFFAERPEGSVSTLKIQRTQQEDSAVYLCASSSSRLAGGRETQYFGPGTRLLVL.

J is TRBJ2-7 and V is TRBV5-6, with 11 bases that match TRBD1. V lost 4 bases and J lost 5; bases outside the gene matches: 11. CDR3 length: 16 residues. Germline V CDR1 and CDR2: SGHDT, YYEEEE. Here the CDR3 reads CASSVPGQGGLNEQYF. The CDR3 nucleotides are TGTGCCAGCAGCGTACCGGGACAGGGGGGTTTAAACGAGCAGTACTTC.

For this clone: Germline is not matched at one junction end, which may reflect a read error. The chain carries TRBV5-4 and TRBJ1-5; D gene ambiguous. Germline values: CDR1 SGHNT, CDR2 YYREEE (reference sequence). This CDR3 contains 16 residues. CDR3 protein: CANSLRGGNGNQPQHF. The CDR3 DNA is TGTGCCAACAGCTTACGAGGAGGAAATGGGAATCAGCCCCAGCATTTT.

The chain joins TRBV20-1 to TRBJ2-5; maybe TRBD1 (6 bases). The CDR3 loop spans 12 amino acids. The V end lost 3 bases, the J end lost 2 bases, and 7 bases lay between the germline ends. The V gene's germline CDR1 is DFQATT and CDR2 SNEGSKA (reference sequence). CDR3 DNA: TGCAGTGCTAGTCAGGGGCAAGAGACCCAGTACTTC. This sequence encodes CSASQGQETQYF.

The chain combines TRBV6-5 with TRBJ1-2; 9 nucleotides agree with TRBD1. Germline V CDR1 and CDR2: MNHEY, SVGAGI. The CDR3 loop spans 15 amino acids. The trim removed 4 bases at V and 3 bases at J, leaving 6 bases unmatched. CDR3 sequence: CASSSPRTGDYGYTF. Here the CDR3 DNA reads TGTGCCAGCAGTTCACCTCGGACAGGGGACTATGGCTACACCTTC.

This clone was detected a few times. The chain carries TRBV3-1 (or the pseudogene TRBV3-2) and TRBJ1-5; 10 positions agree with TRBD1. Trimming took 6 bases from V and 6 from J; bases not matched to a gene: 5. Germline V CDR1 and CDR2: LGHDT, YNNKEL (reference sequence). This CDR3 spans 14 amino acids. The CDR3 coding sequence is TGTGCCAGCAGTCAGGGACAGGGGAGTCAGCCCCAGCATTTT. It encodes CASSQGQGSQPQHF.

V usage is TRBV5-6 and J usage is TRBJ2-5; TRBD2 matches 12 bases. V gave up 4 bases and J gave up 2 bases; unmatched junction bases: 9. The CDR3 has 17 amino acids. CDR1 SGHDT and CDR2 YYEEEE come from the germline V gene. The CDR3 reads CASSARLAGVGQETQYF. The CDR3 DNA follows: TGTGCCAGCAGCGCTAGACTAGCGGGGGTAGGGCAAGAGACCCAGTACTTC.

On this clone itself: This may be a read error, as it is one base from a much larger clone. The sample carries other DNA sequences with the same CDR3. This sequence joins TRBV5-1 and TRBJ2-7, with 7 bases identical to TRBD1. V gave up 0 bases and J gave up 5 bases; unmatched junction bases: 5. Looked up from germline, CDR1 is SGHRS and CDR2 is YFSETQ. The CDR3 length is 14 residues. The CDR3 spells CASSLGQGVNEQYF. The CDR3 nucleotides are TGCGCCAGCAGCTTGGGCCAGGGGGTCAACGAGCAGTACTTC.

The chain recombines TRBV19 with TRBJ1-6; D not resolved. Germline V lookup: CDR1 LNHDA, CDR2 SQIVND (reference sequence). V was pared by 5 bases and J by 2 bases, with 16 bases between. This CDR3 region has 17 residues. The CDR3, as DNA: TGTGCCAGTAGTCCCTCGCCCGCGGGCACCTATAATTCACCCCTCCACTTT. Encoded protein: CASSPSPAGTYNSPLHF.

Details on this clone: This specimen includes other DNA sequences encoding the same CDR3. The CDR3 is CAWSLDSYNSPLHF. CDR3 in DNA: TGTGCCTGGAGCCTGGACAGTTATAATTCACCCCTCCACTTT. The chain is built from TRBV30 and TRBJ1-6; maybe TRBD1 (6 bases). V was clipped by 3 bases and J by 4 bases, with 10 bases between them. The CDR3 loop spans 14 amino acids. The germline CDR1 and CDR2 sequences are GTSNPN and SVGIG (reference sequence).